This TCR beta chain was sequenced in a study of T cell responses to AZD1222 COVID-19 vaccine. A remark on this clone: The antigen is undetermined.

Notes on the study in general: Unmutated regions of variants are reportedly targeted by nearly half of spike-specific TCRs.

Germline V lookup: CDR1 MNHEY, CDR2 SVGAGI. CDR3 length: 14 amino acids. After removal of 5 bases from V and 2 bases from J, the junction contained 5 bases not matched to a gene. Here immunoSEQ multiplex PCR was the method, and the copy in TCRdb shows in-frame clones only, minus some. The table has roughly 140,000 clones, approximately 92% seen once. The receptor's source is an adult who received the AZD1222 COVID-19 vaccine. The chain combines TRBV6-5 with TRBJ2-7; 8 bases are shared with TRBD2. The sequencing used peripheral blood, collected 28 days after the second AZD1222 dose. CDR3 amino acids: CASSPLSGTYEQYF. The CDR3 DNA follows: TGTGCCAGCAGTCCCCTTAGCGGGACCTACGAGCAGTACTTC.